Listed below are T cell receptor beta chains from one sample, sequenced in a study of blood T cell repertoires in COVID-19. Clones were read by immunoSEQ multiplex PCR, and TCRdb kept only the in-frame ones, dropping some. This table has about 140,000 clones, approximately 86% appearing once. What was sequenced was peripheral blood. The receptor set was obtained from a man between 65 and 79 years old with acute or convalescent COVID-19. The CDR3 runs from the conserved cysteine through the conserved F or W. The D gene is left open where the match is weak. Clone size appears in some rows only: once, few, many, or a class for an expanded clone.

clone_size	d_call	v_call	j_call	cdr3_nt	cdr3_aa
-	-	TRBV12-3/TRBV12-4	TRBJ2-5	TGTGCCAGCAGTTTAGGCGAGGGAGGGACCCAGTACTTC	CASSLGEGGTQYF
once	-	TRBV6-5	TRBJ1-2	TGTGCCAGCAGTTACTCGCCGGAGGGGAACTACTTTGGCTACACCTTC	CASSYSPEGNYFGYTF
-	TRBD2	TRBV5-1	TRBJ2-1	TGCGCCAGCAGCTTGGGGCGGGGGGCTAAGGATGAGCAGTTCTTC	CASSLGRGAKDEQFF
-	TRBD1	TRBV24-1	TRBJ2-2	TGTGCCACCAGTGATTCGGGACAGGGGAACACCGGGGAGCTGTTTTTT	CATSDSGQGNTGELFF
-	TRBD2	TRBV4-1	TRBJ2-3	TGCGCCAGCAGCCAGGGGAGTGGGACTAGGGGGTCAGATACGCAGTATTTT	CASSQGSGTRGSDTQYF
few	-	TRBV27	TRBJ1-6	TGTGCCAGCAGTTTTATGCGGGACGATAATTCACCCCTCCACTTT	CASSFMRDDNSPLHF
-	-	TRBV7-9	TRBJ1-2	TGTGCCAGCAGCTTAGCCGGCGGGGGCGTCGATGGCTACACCTTC	CASSLAGGGVDGYTF
-	-	TRBV14	TRBJ1-1	TGTGCCAGCAGTCCTTACGGGAGAACAATGAACACTGAAGCTTTCTTT	CASSPYGRTMNTEAFF
-	TRBD1	TRBV27	TRBJ2-2	TGTGCCAGCAGTCCGATGACAGGGGCGGTCACCGGGGAGCTGTTTTTT	CASSPMTGAVTGELFF
-	TRBD1	TRBV15	TRBJ1-6	TGTGCCACCAGCAGAGAGAAGGGACAGGGTTCGATGATGAAGAATTCACCCCTCCACTTT	CATSREKGQGSMMKNSPLHF
once	-	TRBV6-1	TRBJ1-5	TGTGCCAGCAGTGAATCCGGCAGGGGCAATCAGCCCCAGCATTTT	CASSESGRGNQPQHF
once	-	TRBV30	TRBJ2-7	TGTGCCTGGAAAAAACAGGGCGGTTTCACCTACGAGCAGTACTTC	CAWKKQGGFTYEQYF
once	-	TRBV12-3/TRBV12-4	TRBJ1-2	TGTGCCAGCAGTCCATTATCAGGTCCCACCTTC	CASSPLSGPTF
-	-	TRBV7-9	TRBJ1-2	TGTGCCAGCAGCTTAGGAGGCCCGGACTATGGCTACACCTTC	CASSLGGPDYGYTF
-	TRBD2	TRBV7-8	TRBJ2-3	TGTGCCAGCAGCCGACTAGCGGGAACTATTAACACAGATACGCAGTATTTT	CASSRLAGTINTDTQYF
-	-	TRBV27	TRBJ1-5	TGTGCCAGCAGTTCCTATTTTCGGAATCAGCCCCAGCATTTT	CASSSYFRNQPQHF
once	TRBD1	TRBV28	TRBJ1-2	TGTGCCAGCAGTTTGCAGGGGGCGGGTTATGGCTACACCTTC	CASSLQGAGYGYTF